Shown below are 25 T cell receptor beta chains from a single sample sequenced in a study of glioma-infiltrating T cells. TCR alpha and beta CDR3 regions were amplified from RNA using iRepertoire nested multiplex PCR. TCRdb reprocessed the multiplex PCR reads via MiXCR and lists one record per CDR3 protein. Here the sample spans under 200,000 distinct CDR3 sequences, over 25% being singletons. The sequencing sample was made of glioma tissue, nonneoplastic brain tissue, or PBMCs (not recorded which). These TCRs come from a human donor with low-grade glioma or glioblastoma, undergoing nonglioma brain surgery, or in good health (not recorded which).

As concerns this clonotype: With a much larger clone just one base away, this may be a read error. The chain employs TRBV6-1 and TRBJ2-7; D is possibly TRBD2 (5 bases). The germline V gene has CDR1 MNHNS and CDR2 SASEGT. The CDR3 extends over 14 amino acids. The DNA for the CDR3 is TGTGCCAGCAGCGTAGCTAGTAGCAGCGGCGAGCAGAACTTC. The encoded protein is CASSVASSSGEQNF.

V is TRBV4-1 and J is TRBJ2-7; D remains ambiguous. The CDR3 length is 14 residues. Trimming stripped 2 bases from V and 2 bases from J, with 10 bases between. The germline CDR1 and CDR2 sequences are MGHRA and YSYEKL. CDR3 sequence: CASSQPYRPYEQYF. The CDR3, as DNA: TGCGCCAGCAGCCAACCTTACAGACCCTACGAGCAGTACTTC.

In DNA, the CDR3 is TGTGCCAGCAGCTTAGTGAGGCCCCAGGGCATTCAGTACTTC. Its translation: CASSLVRPQGIQYF. J is TRBJ2-4 and V is TRBV7-2, with a weak D call TRBD1 (5 bases). Trimming shortened V by 1 base and J by 9 bases, and 13 bases separated the two germline ends. The CDR3 is made up of 14 amino acids. CDR1 is SGHTA and CDR2 is FQGNSA in the germline V gene.

Here the CDR3 reads CASSSSPRQWYEQFF. DNA for the CDR3: TGTGCCAGCAGTTCCTCACCTAGACAGTGGTATGAGCAGTTCTTC. The chain is built from TRBV6-6 and TRBJ2-1; the D gene is possibly TRBD1 (5 bases). Germline lookup yields CDR1 MNHNY and CDR2 SVGAGI (reference sequence). V lost 4 bases and J lost 8, with 18 bases in between. The CDR3 runs to 15 residues.

As regards this clonotype: A much larger clonotype is one base distant, so this may be a read error. The chain recombines TRBV5-1 with TRBJ1-1; a weak D match, TRBD1 (6 bases). Germline V gene sequence: CDR1 SGHRS, CDR2 YFSETQ. Trimming took off 4 bases at V and 4 bases at J, with 17 bases between the two ends. The CDR3 is 15 amino acids. CDR3 sequence reads: CASSGQGPSSTEAFF. The CDR3 coding sequence is TGCGCCAGCAGCGGTCAGGGGCCCTCGAGCACTGAAGCTTTCTTT.

There are many counts of this clonotype. The CDR3 sequence: CASNGAINTGELFF. CDR3 nucleotide sequence: TGTGCCAGCAACGGGGCCATTAACACCGGGGAGCTGTTTTTT. The chain recombines TRBV7-2 with TRBJ2-2; D assignment may be TRBD1 or TRBD2 (5 bases each). Trimming removed 7 bases from V and 2 bases from J, with 11 bases in between. The CDR3 covers 14 residues. Per the germline V gene, CDR1 is SGHTA and CDR2 is FQGNSA.

This clonotype was seen at least ten times. The V and J genes are TRBV4-3 and TRBJ2-1; a possible D gene is TRBD1 (5 bases). CDR3 length: 13 residues. Looked up from germline, CDR1 is LGHNA and CDR2 is YSLEER. The V end was cut by 0 bases, the J end by 9 bases, with 9 bases between. In nucleotides, the CDR3 is TGCGCCAGCAGCCAAGAAAGTCAGGGTGAGCAGTTCTTC. Protein: CASSQESQGEQFF.

To note about this clonotype: This sequence may be a read error, since a much larger clone differs from it by one base. This CDR3 is CASSTTGVTYNEQFF. The CDR3 nucleotides are TGTGCCAGCAGCACGACAGGGGTCACCTACAATGAGCAGTTCTTC. The chain recombines TRBV14 with TRBJ2-1, with 8 bases matching TRBD1. With 5 bases clipped from V and 2 bases from J, the junction kept 5 bases outside the gene matches. The germline CDR1 and CDR2 sequences are SGHDN and FVKESK. CDR3 length equals 15 residues.

This clonotype was observed a few times. The chain employs TRBV11-2 and TRBJ2-7; 10 nucleotides align to TRBD1. The CDR3 is 17 residues long. Trimming removed 5 bases from V and 3 bases from J; junction bases left unmatched: 13. CDR1 and CDR2 (germline): SGHAT, FQNNGV. For the CDR3, the DNA is TGTGCCAGCAGCAGCGGGACAGGGGTTGGGTTATTCTACGAGCAGTACTTC. Protein sequence: CASSSGTGVGLFYEQYF.

In this sample, this clonotype turned up many times. The chain joins TRBV6-2 or TRBV6-3 to TRBJ2-7; the D is unclear. Germline V gives CDR1 MNHEY, CDR2 SVGEGT. Trimming removed 4 bases from V and 4 bases from J, with 11 bases in between. The CDR3 is made up of 13 amino acids. In nucleotides, the CDR3 is TGTGCCAGCAGTTTTGAAGTGTGGTACGAGCAGTACTTC. It is translated as CASSFEVWYEQYF.

This clonotype has only one observation. The rearrangement uses TRBV29-1 and TRBJ2-1, with a weak D call TRBD2 (6 bases). The CDR3 spans 15 residues. V lost 4 bases and J lost 0, with 13 bases in between. The germline gives CDR1 SQVTM, CDR2 ANQGSEA. DNA for the CDR3: TGCAGCGTTGGGGGACTGACTAACTCCTACAATGAGCAGTTCTTC. Protein product: CSVGGLTNSYNEQFF.

This clonotype was detected ten times or more. The chain couples TRBV7-2 to TRBJ2-7; TRBD2 aligns across 9 bases. There are 16 residues in the CDR3. The ends lost 2 bases at V and 0 bases at J; junction bases unmatched: 5. Per the germline V gene, CDR1 is SGHTA and CDR2 is FQGNSA. As DNA, the CDR3 is TGTGCCAGCAGCTTATTCGCGGGAGGGAGCTCCTACGAGCAGTACTTC. This codes for CASSLFAGGSSYEQYF.

This clonotype was seen repeatedly, ten times or more. V usage is TRBV20-1 and J usage is TRBJ2-3; 9 nucleotides match TRBD2. From germline, CDR1 is DFQATT and CDR2 SNEGSKA (reference sequence). Trimming took 2 bases from V and 6 from J; bases not matched to a gene: 9. This CDR3 has 15 amino acids. As DNA, the CDR3 is TGCAGTGCTAGAATTCGCGGGAGGGGAGGGGATACGCAGTATTTT. Protein sequence: CSARIRGRGGDTQYF.

The chain links TRBV29-1 to TRBJ2-1, with 12 positions matching TRBD2. The CDR3 is made up of 18 amino acids. J lost 0 bases, V lost 6 bases, and 12 bases had no gene match. Germline assignment: CDR1 SQVTM and CDR2 ANQGSEA. The CDR3 DNA reads as TGCAGCGTCCGGACTAGCGGGACCCAGGGGAGCTCCTACAATGAGCAGTTCTTC. The encoded protein is CSVRTSGTQGSSYNEQFF.

This clonotype was recorded at least ten times. The rearrangement uses TRBV6-1 and TRBJ1-6, with a weak D call TRBD1 (5 bases). Germline-derived CDR1 and CDR2 are MNHNS and SASEGT. Trimming pared 7 bases from V and 5 bases from J, leaving 9 bases between. The length of the CDR3 is 13 residues. CDR3 nucleotide sequence: TGTGCCAGCACGGGACGGAATAATTCACCCCTCCACTTT. Protein product: CASTGRNNSPLHF.

This clonotype has a count of ten or more. This chain links TRBV7-9 with TRBJ1-1, with D perhaps TRBD1 (6 bases). CDR3 length equals 13 residues. Trimming cost V 2 bases and J 3 bases, with 7 bases left between them. Germline V lookup: CDR1 SEHNR, CDR2 FQNEAQ (reference sequence). CDR3 nucleotides: TGTGCCAGCAGCTTACACAGGGACACTGAAGCTTTCTTT. Encoded protein: CASSLHRDTEAFF.

A note on this clonotype: A much larger clone sits a single nucleotide away, making a read error possible. This sequence joins TRBV28 and TRBJ1-1; D might be TRBD1 (6 bases). The germline CDR1 and CDR2 sequences are MDHEN and SYDVKM. The germline V and J ends were trimmed by 9 bases and 1 base, with 18 bases remaining between them. This CDR3 comprises 15 residues. The CDR3 bases are TGTGCCAGGAGCTTTCCCAGCAGGGGGAACACTGAAGCTTTCTTT. It yields the protein CARSFPSRGNTEAFF.

The sample holds many counts of this clonotype. This chain uses TRBV5-4 with TRBJ2-7, with 10 positions matching TRBD2. This CDR3 is 16 amino acids long. The V gene end was trimmed by 3 bases and the J gene end by 1 base; junction bases not matched to a gene: 7. Germline V gives CDR1 SGHNT, CDR2 YYREEE (reference sequence). The CDR3 loop reads CASSSASGSISYEQYF. CDR3 DNA: TGTGCCAGCAGCTCCGCTAGCGGGAGTATATCCTACGAGCAGTACTTC. Filled out from reference TRBV5-4 and TRBJ2-7, the complete variable domain reads ETGVTQSPTHLIKTRGQQVTLRCSSQSGHNTVSWYQQALGQGPQFIFQYYREEENGRGNFPPRFSGLQFPNYSSELNVNALELDDSALYLCASSSASGSISYEQYFGPGTRLTVT.

This clonotype showed up many times. The V call is TRBV28, the J call TRBJ1-1; 7 bases agree with TRBD1. Per germline, CDR1 MDHEN and CDR2 SYDVKM. This CDR3 spans 16 amino acids. The junction had 10 bases not matched to a gene; V was cut back by 5 bases and J by 1 base. This CDR3 is CASSDRTGPGNTEAFF. CDR3 DNA sequence: TGTGCCAGCAGTGACAGGACAGGACCTGGGAACACTGAAGCTTTCTTT.

The sample holds many counts of this clonotype. V and J are TRBV6-5 and TRBJ2-7, with 8 bases identical to TRBD2. The CDR3 is made up of 15 amino acids. V gave up 0 bases and J gave up 3 bases; unmatched junction bases: 4. Germline V lookup: CDR1 MNHEY, CDR2 SVGAGI. Written as DNA, the CDR3 is TGTGCCAGCAGTTACTCCGCGGGAGGTATCTACGAGCAGTACTTC. Its protein is CASSYSAGGIYEQYF.

The chain recombines TRBV2 with TRBJ2-1; the D is unclear. The CDR3 is 14 residues long. The V gene's germline CDR1 is SNHLY and CDR2 FYNNEI. The V end was cut by 6 bases, the J end by 1 base, with 10 bases between. The chain's CDR3 is CASRGNGSYNEQFF. CDR3 in DNA: TGTGCCAGCAGAGGAAATGGTTCCTACAATGAGCAGTTCTTC.

Remarks on this clonotype: Given a much more abundant clone one base away, this may be a read error. The rearrangement uses TRBV28 and TRBJ2-1; TRBD1 matches 8 bases. V lost 6 bases and J lost 14; bases outside the gene matches: 9. The CDR3 sequence is 12 residues long. Germline loops: CDR1 MDHEN, CDR2 SYDVKM. CDR3 amino acids: CASSDRGCSKFF. DNA of the CDR3: TGTGCCAGCAGCGACAGGGGTTGTTCTAAGTTCTTC.

This clonotype was picked up one time. J is TRBJ2-1 and V is TRBV6-1, with a weak D call TRBD1 (6 bases). V was clipped by 8 bases and J by 10 bases, with 15 bases between them. The CDR3 is 12 amino acids. CDR1 and CDR2 from the germline V gene are MNHNS and SASEGT. The CDR3 reads CASRAGTCEQFF. CDR3 nucleotide sequence: TGTGCCAGCCGCGCAGGGACATGCGAGCAGTTCTTC.

This clonotype was counted ten times or more. The rearrangement uses TRBV5-1 and TRBJ2-3; D not certain. Deletions cut 0 bases from V and 0 bases from J, with 8 bases between. Germline-derived CDR1 and CDR2 are SGHRS and YFSETQ. There are 15 residues in the CDR3. The CDR3 nucleotides read TGCGCCAGCAGCTTGGTTCTAACTAGCACAGATACGCAGTATTTT. Protein product: CASSLVLTSTDTQYF.

This clonotype has ten or more counts. The chain employs TRBV12-3 or TRBV12-4 and TRBJ1-1; weak D call: TRBD1 (6 bases). V was pared by 6 bases and J by 4 bases, with 18 bases between. This CDR3 spans 15 amino acids. In DNA, the CDR3 is TGTGCCAGCAGGGGGGCTTTGACAGGAGGCACTGAAGCTTTCTTT. It yields the protein CASRGALTGGTEAFF.